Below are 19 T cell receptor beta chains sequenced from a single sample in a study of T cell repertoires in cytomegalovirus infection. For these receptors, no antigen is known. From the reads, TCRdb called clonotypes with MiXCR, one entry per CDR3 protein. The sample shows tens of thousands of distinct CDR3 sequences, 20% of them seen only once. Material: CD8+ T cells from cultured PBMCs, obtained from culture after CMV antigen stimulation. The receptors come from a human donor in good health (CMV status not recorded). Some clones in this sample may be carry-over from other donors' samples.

CDR3 DNA: TGCGCCAGCAGCCAGGGGACAGGGACTCAGCCCCAGCATTTT. The encoded protein is CASSQGTGTQPQHF. V usage is TRBV4-1 and J usage is TRBJ1-5, with TRBD1 matching over 9 bases. V was clipped by 3 bases and J by 6 bases; unmatched bases: 3. Germline assignment: CDR1 MGHRA and CDR2 YSYEKL. The CDR3 is 14 residues long.

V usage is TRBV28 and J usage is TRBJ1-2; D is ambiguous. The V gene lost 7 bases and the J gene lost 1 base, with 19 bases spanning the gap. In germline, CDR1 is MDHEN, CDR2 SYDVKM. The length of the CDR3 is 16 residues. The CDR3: CASTLERRTDNYGYTF. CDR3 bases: TGTGCCAGCACCCTTGAGAGAAGAACTGATAACTATGGCTACACCTTC.

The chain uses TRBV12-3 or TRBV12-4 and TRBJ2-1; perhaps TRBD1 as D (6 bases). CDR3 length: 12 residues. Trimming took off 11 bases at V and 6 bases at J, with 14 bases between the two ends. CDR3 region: CAGSLGGNEQFF. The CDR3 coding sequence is TGTGCCGGTAGCTTAGGGGGCAATGAGCAGTTCTTC.

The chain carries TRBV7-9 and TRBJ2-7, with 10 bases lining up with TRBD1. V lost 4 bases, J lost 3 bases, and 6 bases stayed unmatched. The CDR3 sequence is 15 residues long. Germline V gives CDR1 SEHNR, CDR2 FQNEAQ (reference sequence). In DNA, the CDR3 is TGTGCCAGCAGCTCGGGACAGGGGAAGATCTACGAGCAGTACTTC. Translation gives CASSSGQGKIYEQYF.

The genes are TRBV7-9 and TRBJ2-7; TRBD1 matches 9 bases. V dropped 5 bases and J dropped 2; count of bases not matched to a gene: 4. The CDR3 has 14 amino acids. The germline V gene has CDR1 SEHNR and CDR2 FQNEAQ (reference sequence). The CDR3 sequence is CASSPGDRAYEQYF. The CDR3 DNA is TGTGCCAGCAGCCCGGGGGACAGGGCCTACGAGCAGTACTTC.

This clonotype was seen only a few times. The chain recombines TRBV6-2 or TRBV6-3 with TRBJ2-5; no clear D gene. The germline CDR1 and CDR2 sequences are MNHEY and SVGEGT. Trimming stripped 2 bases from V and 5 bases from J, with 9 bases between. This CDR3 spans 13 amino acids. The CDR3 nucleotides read TGTGCCAGCAGTTACGCGTGGTTGGAGACCCAGTACTTC. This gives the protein CASSYAWLETQYF.

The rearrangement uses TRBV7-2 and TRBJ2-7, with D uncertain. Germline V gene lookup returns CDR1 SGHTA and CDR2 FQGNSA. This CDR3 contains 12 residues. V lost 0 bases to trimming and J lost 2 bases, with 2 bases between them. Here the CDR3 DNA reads TGTGCCAGCAGCTTAGCCACCTACGAGCAGTACTTC. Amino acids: CASSLATYEQYF.

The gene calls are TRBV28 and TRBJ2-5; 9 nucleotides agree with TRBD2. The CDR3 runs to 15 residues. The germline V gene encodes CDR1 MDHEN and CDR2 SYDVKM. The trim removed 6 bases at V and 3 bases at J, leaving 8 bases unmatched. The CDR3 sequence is CASRIRTSVKETQYF. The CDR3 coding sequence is TGTGCCAGCAGGATCCGGACTAGCGTGAAAGAGACCCAGTACTTC. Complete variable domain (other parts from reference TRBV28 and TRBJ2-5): DVKVTQSSRYLVKRTGEKVFLECVQDMDHENMFWYRQDPGLGLRLIYFSYDVKMKEKGDIPEGYSVSREKKERFSLILESASTNQTSMYLCASRIRTSVKETQYFGPGTRLLVL.

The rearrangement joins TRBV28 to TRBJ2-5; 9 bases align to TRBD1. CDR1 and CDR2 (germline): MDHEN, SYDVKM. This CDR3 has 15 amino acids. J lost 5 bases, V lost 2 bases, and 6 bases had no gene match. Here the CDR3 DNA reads TGTGCCAGCAGTTTAAGGGACAGGGTCATGGAGACCCAGTACTTC. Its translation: CASSLRDRVMETQYF.

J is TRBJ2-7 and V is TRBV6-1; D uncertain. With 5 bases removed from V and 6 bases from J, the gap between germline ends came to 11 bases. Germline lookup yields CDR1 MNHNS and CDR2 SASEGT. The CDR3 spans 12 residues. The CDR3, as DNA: TGTGCCAGCAGTTATGGGGTCGGCGAGCAGTACTTC. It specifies CASSYGVGEQYF.

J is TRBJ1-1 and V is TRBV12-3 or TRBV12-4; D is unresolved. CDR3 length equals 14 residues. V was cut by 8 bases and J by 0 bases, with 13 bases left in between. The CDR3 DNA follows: TGTGCCAGCGGCGGGCGGGAGTTGAACACTGAAGCTTTCTTT. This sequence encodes CASGGRELNTEAFF.

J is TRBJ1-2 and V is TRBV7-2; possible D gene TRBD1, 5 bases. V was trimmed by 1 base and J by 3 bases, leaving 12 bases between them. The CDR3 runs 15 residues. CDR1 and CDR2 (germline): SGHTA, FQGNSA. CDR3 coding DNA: TGTGCCAGCAGCTTAGGCCCGGCGGGGGACTATGGCTACACCTTC. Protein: CASSLGPAGDYGYTF.

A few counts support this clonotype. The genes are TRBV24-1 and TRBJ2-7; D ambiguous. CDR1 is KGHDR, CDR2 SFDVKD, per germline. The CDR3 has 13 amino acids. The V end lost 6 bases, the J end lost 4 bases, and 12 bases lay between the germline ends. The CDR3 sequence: CATSSAWGYEQYF. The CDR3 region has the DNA TGTGCCACCAGTTCAGCCTGGGGATACGAGCAGTACTTC.

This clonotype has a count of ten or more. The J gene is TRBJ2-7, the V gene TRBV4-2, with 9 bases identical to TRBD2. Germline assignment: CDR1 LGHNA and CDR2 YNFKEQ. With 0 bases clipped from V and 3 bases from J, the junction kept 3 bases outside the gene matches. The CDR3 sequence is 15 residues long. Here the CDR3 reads CASSQETSGFYEQYF. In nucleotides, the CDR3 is TGTGCCAGCAGCCAAGAGACTAGCGGATTCTACGAGCAGTACTTC.

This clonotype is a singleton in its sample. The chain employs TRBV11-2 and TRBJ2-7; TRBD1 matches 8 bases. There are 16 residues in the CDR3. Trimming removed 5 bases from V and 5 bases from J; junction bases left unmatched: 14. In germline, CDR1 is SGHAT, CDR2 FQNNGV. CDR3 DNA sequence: TGTGCCAGCAGCGTTAGGGGCCGGACAGGGATGGACGAGCAGTACTTC. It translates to CASSVRGRTGMDEQYF.

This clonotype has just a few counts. For the CDR3, the DNA is TGTGCCAGCAGCTCGGGGACAGGGAAGACTGAAGCTTTCTTT. It is translated as CASSSGTGKTEAFF. The gene calls are TRBV7-2 and TRBJ1-1; 9 nucleotides agree with TRBD1. This CDR3 contains 14 residues. The germline gives CDR1 SGHTA, CDR2 FQGNSA. V lost 4 bases and J lost 5; bases outside the gene matches: 5.

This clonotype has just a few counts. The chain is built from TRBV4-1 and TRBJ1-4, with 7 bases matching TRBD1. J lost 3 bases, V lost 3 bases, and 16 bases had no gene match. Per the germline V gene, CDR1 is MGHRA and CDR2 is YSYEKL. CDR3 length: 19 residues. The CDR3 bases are TGCGCCAGCAGCCACGCGGGACAGTCGGGCCCAAACTCTAATGAAAAACTGTTTTTT. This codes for CASSHAGQSGPNSNEKLFF.

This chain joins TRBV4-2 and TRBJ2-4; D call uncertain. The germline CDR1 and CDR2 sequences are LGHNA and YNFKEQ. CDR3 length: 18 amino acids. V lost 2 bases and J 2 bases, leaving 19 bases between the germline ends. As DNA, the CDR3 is TGTGCCAGCAGCCAACGTGGTGGGAACGTGGAGTCCAAAAACATTCAGTACTTC. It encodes CASSQRGGNVESKNIQYF.

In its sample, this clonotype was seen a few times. CDR3 DNA sequence: TGTGCCAGCAGTTACCAAGACAGCTTTAGCAATCAGCCCCAGCATTTT. Protein sequence: CASSYQDSFSNQPQHF. The chain links TRBV6-2 or TRBV6-3 to TRBJ1-5; D perhaps matches TRBD1 (5 bases). Between the trimmed V and J ends, which lost 2 bases and 0 bases, there was a span of 11 bases. In germline, CDR1 is MNHEY, CDR2 SVGEGT. This CDR3 has 16 amino acids.